This T cell receptor beta chain was recovered during a study of blood T cell repertoires in COVID-19. The repertoire was sequenced with immunoSEQ multiplex PCR; TCRdb's copy has only in-frame clones and lacks some. The sample contains tens of thousands of clones, over 75% of which appear only once. The ends were cut back, 6 bases at V and 1 base at J, with 16 bases in the middle. The CDR3 extends over 14 amino acids. Germline assignment: CDR1 SQVTM and CDR2 ANQGSEA. The V and J genes are TRBV29-1 and TRBJ2-7; a possible D gene is TRBD1 (5 bases). The source of this sequence is a woman aged 80 or over with active or convalescent COVID-19. Sequences were obtained from peripheral blood. The CDR3 sequence is CSVTQGSLSYEQYF. The CDR3 nucleotides read TGCAGCGTAACCCAGGGCTCCCTATCCTACGAGCAGTACTTC.